This TCR beta chain was retrieved from a study of cytomegalovirus exposure and HLA in healthy donors. Study-level background: Tens of millions of unique TCR sequences came from HLA-typed donors in an early release.

The PCR ran on 60 Vbeta and 13 Jbeta primers. TCRdb's table, derived via immunoSEQ multiplex PCR, lists solely in-frame clones and lacks some. The table records roughly 200,000 clones, just over 75% of them present only once. The germline V gene encodes CDR1 MGHDK and CDR2 SYGVNS. The CDR3 runs to 15 residues. Trimming took off 1 base at V and 5 bases at J, with 12 bases between the two ends. This receptor was identified in a man between 25 and 39 years old in good health and CMV-seronegative. Input material: PBMCs. The chain couples TRBV25-1 to TRBJ1-5, with D tentatively TRBD1 (5 bases). CDR3: CASSESGDMHQPQHF. CDR3 sequence (DNA): TGTGCCAGCAGTGAATCGGGGGATATGCATCAGCCCCAGCATTTT.